One and the same sample provided the 5 T cell receptor beta chains below, sequenced in a study of T cell changes during pregnancy in multiple sclerosis. Sequencing was performed with immunoSEQ multiplex PCR; in TCRdb, only in-frame clones are kept and a portion is missing. Counted here are about 56,000 clones, about nine tenths occurring once; the ten biggest clones make up roughly 0.4%. Here the sequenced sample was CD4+ T cells from peripheral blood mononuclear cells, taken in the third trimester of pregnancy. These TCRs come from a female donor with multiple sclerosis, enrolled in a pregnancy study.

This sequence joins TRBV7-7 and TRBJ2-7, with 7 bases identical to TRBD1. V shed 5 bases and J 3 bases; nucleotides not matched to a gene: 7. The CDR3 length is 14 residues. CDR1 is SSHAT and CDR2 is FNYEAQ in the germline V gene (reference sequence). The CDR3 here is CASSRGQPFYEQYF. CDR3 DNA sequence: TGTGCCAGCAGCCGGGGACAGCCCTTCTACGAGCAGTACTTC.

The chain links TRBV19 to TRBJ1-5, with D maybe TRBD1 (5 bases). The length of the CDR3 is 15 residues. Trimming removed 2 bases from V and 1 base from J, with 9 bases in between. The germline gives CDR1 LNHDA, CDR2 SQIVND (reference sequence). This CDR3 is CASSISGGSNQPQHF. The CDR3 DNA sequence: TGTGCCAGTAGTATATCCGGGGGAAGCAATCAGCCCCAGCATTTT. Variable domain in full (rest from reference TRBV19 and TRBJ1-5): DGGITQSPKYLFRKEGQNVTLSCEQNLNHDAMYWYRQDPGQGLRLIYYSQIVNDFQKGDIAEGYSVSREKKESFPLTVTSAQKNPTAFYLCASSISGGSNQPQHFGDGTRLSIL.

The chain combines TRBV7-6 with TRBJ2-3; D might be TRBD1 (5 bases). Germline V gives CDR1 SGHVS, CDR2 FNYEAQ. V was clipped by 5 bases and J by 0 bases, with 9 bases between them. This CDR3 comprises 14 residues. The CDR3 DNA reads as TGTGCCAGCAGCACCTCAGGGAGCACAGATACGCAGTATTTT. Residues: CASSTSGSTDTQYF.

With respect to this clone: Other DNA sequences of this sample code for an identical CDR3. CDR3 in amino acids: CASSPGGSNQPQHF. CDR3 nucleotides: TGTGCCAGTAGCCCAGGGGGTAGCAATCAGCCCCAGCATTTT. The chain uses TRBV19 and TRBJ1-5; 7 positions agree with TRBD1. V gave up 6 bases and J gave up 0 bases; unmatched junction bases: 2. The CDR3 runs 14 residues. Germline V CDR1 and CDR2: LNHDA, SQIVND (reference sequence).

The chain combines TRBV7-2 with TRBJ2-3, with D possibly being TRBD1 (5 bases). Germline loops: CDR1 SGHTA, CDR2 FQGNSA. CDR3 size: 15 residues. V was cut by 3 bases and J by 4 bases, with 14 bases left in between. CDR3 coding DNA: TGTGCCAGCAGCTTTCAAGGGGTTCAAGCAGATACGCAGTATTTT. Translation: CASSFQGVQADTQYF.